Presented here are 8 T cell receptor beta chains from one specimen sequenced in a study of T cells after yellow fever vaccination (dated by TCRdb to the late 2010s). The method behind the library was 5' RACE. These reads were obtained on an Illumina NovaSeq 6000. TCRdb cleaned the public reads at Q25 with fastp, built clones with MiXCR and kept in-frame beta chains. Each record represents a unique CDR3 protein, reported with the most common genes and DNA among its rows. The sample table holds more than 300,000 distinct CDR3 sequences, of which over 8.5% were seen once. About 3.5% of the sample is in the top ten clones. The intended sense of this specimen's treatment or condition label: live attenuated yellow fever vaccine strain. The source was CD4+ T cells sorted from PBMCs, collected 45 days after the yellow fever booster vaccination. These receptors were taken from a man between 18 and 29 years old who received the YFV17D yellow fever vaccine.

This sequence joins TRBV27 and TRBJ2-3; D is uncertain. Germline assignment: CDR1 MNHEY and CDR2 SMNVEV (reference sequence). The CDR3 loop spans 13 amino acids. V was clipped by 6 bases and J by 6 bases, with 13 bases between them. This CDR3 reads CASRLGPLDTQYF. Here the CDR3 DNA reads TGTGCCAGCAGGCTGGGTCCGCTGGATACGCAGTATTTT.

This clonotype was found many times. V gene TRBV24-1 combines with J gene TRBJ1-2, with D uncertain. V lost 3 bases and J lost 3, with 4 bases in between. The CDR3 extends over 12 amino acids. In germline, CDR1 is KGHDR, CDR2 SFDVKD. CDR3 nucleotide sequence: TGTGCCACCAGTGATGCTCACTATGGCTACACCTTC. It specifies CATSDAHYGYTF.

This clonotype occurred a few times. V gene TRBV9 combines with J gene TRBJ1-1, with D possibly matching TRBD1 (5 bases). Germline lookup yields CDR1 SGDLS and CDR2 YYNGEE. The V gene lost 0 bases and the J gene lost 2 bases, with 11 bases spanning the gap. The CDR3 runs to 15 residues. The CDR3 nucleotides read TGTGCCAGCAGCGTAGGCGGCAGGGTAAACACTGAAGCTTTCTTT. Its translation: CASSVGGRVNTEAFF. The whole variable domain, filled in from reference TRBV9 and TRBJ1-1, reads DSGVTQTPKHLITATGQRVTLRCSPRSGDLSVYWYQQSLDQGLQFLIQYYNGEERAKGNILERFSAQQFPDLHSELNLSSLELGDSALYFCASSVGGRVNTEAFFGQGTRLTVV.

J is TRBJ2-3 and V is TRBV10-3; D is tentatively TRBD1 or TRBD2 (5 bases each). V lost 5 bases to trimming and J lost 5 bases, with 14 bases between them. The CDR3 extends over 14 amino acids. Germline V gene lookup returns CDR1 ENHRY and CDR2 SYGVKD. CDR3 DNA sequence: TGTGCCATCAGTTCTCTTAGAGGGGAAGATACGCAGTATTTT. Translating it yields CAISSLRGEDTQYF.

This clonotype has more than one count but fewer than ten. The chain couples TRBV20-1 to TRBJ1-2; 8 bases align to TRBD1. Germline V CDR1 and CDR2: DFQATT, SNEGSKA (reference sequence). This CDR3 is 15 amino acids long. The ends lost 3 bases at V and 5 bases at J; junction bases unmatched: 11. The CDR3 loop reads CSARLTWGQAYGYTF. CDR3 DNA sequence: TGCAGTGCTAGGTTAACCTGGGGACAGGCATATGGCTACACCTTC.

This clonotype has a handful of counts. The chain uses TRBV4-1 and TRBJ2-1, with 11 bases fitting TRBD2. With 1 base clipped from V and 4 bases from J, the junction kept 9 bases outside the gene matches. Germline lookup yields CDR1 MGHRA and CDR2 YSYEKL. This CDR3 contains 18 residues. CDR3 sequence: CASSQVRASSGGYNEQFF. DNA of the CDR3: TGCGCCAGCAGCCAAGTTCGGGCTTCTAGCGGGGGGTACAATGAGCAGTTCTTC.

This clonotype was seen more than once but under ten times. The gene calls are TRBV6-6 and TRBJ2-1; weak D call: TRBD2 (6 bases). Between the trimmed V and J ends, which lost 2 bases and 6 bases, there was a span of 14 bases. CDR1 and CDR2 (germline): MNHNY, SVGAGI (reference sequence). This CDR3 region has 15 residues. For the CDR3, the DNA is TGTGCCAGCAGTTACACAGCCACCGGGAGCAATGAGCAGTTCTTC. It specifies CASSYTATGSNEQFF.

In this sample, this clonotype turned up a few times. The chain uses TRBV11-3 and TRBJ2-2; possible D gene TRBD2, 6 bases. CDR1 and CDR2 from the germline V gene are SGHNT and YENEEA. Between the trimmed V and J ends, which lost 2 bases and 5 bases, there was a span of 12 bases. The CDR3 has 15 residues. The CDR3 DNA reads as TGTGCCAGCAGCTTAAGTCCGGGGGTTACCGGGGAGCTGTTTTTT. This codes for CASSLSPGVTGELFF. The full variable domain, in which reference TRBV11-3 and TRBJ2-2 provide the parts outside the CDR3, is EAGVVQSPRYKIIEKKQPVAFWCNPISGHNTLYWYLQNLGQGPELLIRYENEEAVDDSQLPKDRFSAERLKGVDSTLKIQPAELGDSAVYLCASSLSPGVTGELFFGEGSRLTVL.